The 13 T cell receptor beta chains listed next were all sequenced from one sample in a study of STAT3 mutations in large granular lymphocyte leukemia. Findings of the study overall: Every T-cell large granular lymphocyte leukemia patient had at least one immunodominant TCR beta clonotype.

Which antigens these TCRs recognize remains unknown. Profiled with immunoSEQ multiplex PCR; TCRdb holds only in-frame clones, not every one. This sample yields over 30,000 clones, of which over 75% are seen a single time; 0.35% to 0.5% belongs to the top ten. The sequencing sample was made of PBMCs. Source of these receptors: a human donor with T large granular lymphocyte leukemia. Some clones in this sample may be carry-over from other donors' samples.

This chain connects TRBV7-2 to TRBJ2-7; weak D call: TRBD1 (5 bases). Trimming left V 6 bases short and J 0 bases short, with 12 bases between. This CDR3 contains 14 residues. Germline assignment: CDR1 SGHTA and CDR2 FQGNSA. The CDR3 loop is CASRTQTDSYEQYF. In DNA, the CDR3 is TGTGCCAGCAGAACCCAGACAGACTCCTACGAGCAGTACTTC.

This clone has a single count. DNA for the CDR3: TGTGCCAGCAGTAAGACAGGCTTGAACACTGAAGCTTTCTTT. This codes for CASSKTGLNTEAFF. This chain joins TRBV6-1 and TRBJ1-1; weak D call: TRBD1 (6 bases). The CDR3 extends over 14 amino acids. The V and J ends lost 5 bases and 0 bases respectively, with 10 bases between them. Looked up from germline, CDR1 is MNHNS and CDR2 is SASEGT.

This chain connects TRBV5-1 to TRBJ1-1, with TRBD1 identical over 9 bases. Trimming cost V 2 bases and J 0 bases; bases outside gene matches: 8. The CDR3 contains 17 residues. Germline CDR1 and CDR2: SGHRS and YFSETQ. CDR3 residues: CASSFWDRVGMNTEAFF. The CDR3 nucleotides are TGCGCCAGCAGCTTTTGGGACAGGGTCGGGATGAACACTGAAGCTTTCTTT.

This clone was seen a single time. The chain employs TRBV27 and TRBJ1-6; 8 nucleotides agree with TRBD1. The germline V gene has CDR1 MNHEY and CDR2 SMNVEV (reference sequence). The CDR3 has 14 amino acids. J was trimmed by 8 bases and V by 11 bases; bases with no gene match: 11. The CDR3 sequence is CASHRGGRDSPLHF. CDR3 DNA sequence: TGTGCCTCTCACAGGGGGGGGCGGGATTCACCCCTCCACTTT.

The chain carries TRBV18 and TRBJ1-1; 7 nucleotides agree with TRBD1. Germline-derived CDR1 and CDR2 are KGHSH and LQKENI. J lost 0 bases, V lost 4 bases, and 5 bases had no gene match. The CDR3 consists of 15 residues. The CDR3 sequence: CASSHTGQLNTEAFF. CDR3 bases: TGTGCCAGCTCACACACGGGACAGTTGAACACTGAAGCTTTCTTT.

The chain has TRBV5-1 and TRBJ2-1; 10 bases match TRBD2. This CDR3 contains 16 residues. V lost 2 bases, J lost 6 bases, and 8 bases stayed unmatched. The germline CDR1 and CDR2 sequences are SGHRS and YFSETQ. The CDR3 loop reads CASSFRASGGINEQFF. For the CDR3, the DNA is TGCGCCAGCAGCTTTCGGGCTAGCGGGGGAATCAATGAGCAGTTCTTC. The variable domain in full, completed from reference TRBV5-1 and TRBJ2-1, reads KAGVTQTPRYLIKTRGQQVTLSCSPISGHRSVSWYQQTPGQGLQFLFEYFSETQRNKGNFPGRFSGRQFSNSRSEMNVSTLELGDSALYLCASSFRASGGINEQFFGPGTRLTVL.

This clone was detected only a few times. In DNA, the CDR3 is TGTGCCAGCGAGGGCGGGCCGGACGAGCAGTACGTC. This sequence encodes CASEGGPDEQYV. J is TRBJ2-7 and V is TRBV4-2; weak D call: TRBD2 (5 bases). V was shortened by 8 bases and J by 5 bases, with 13 bases between the two germline ends. Germline-derived CDR1 and CDR2 are LGHNA and YNFKEQ. This CDR3 has 12 residues.

This clone was picked up a small number of times. The J gene is TRBJ2-1, the V gene TRBV30; 8 bases agree with TRBD2. V gave up 3 bases and J gave up 4 bases; unmatched junction bases: 5. The germline V gene has CDR1 GTSNPN and CDR2 SVGIG (reference sequence). This CDR3 is built from 14 residues. As DNA, the CDR3 is TGTGCCTGGAGGGGTAGCGGGGTTTACAATGAGCAGTTCTTC. It is translated as CAWRGSGVYNEQFF.

This rearrangement joins TRBV27 to TRBJ2-5; no clear D gene. Trimming shortened V by 6 bases and J by 5 bases, and 7 bases separated the two germline ends. This CDR3 comprises 11 residues. Per the germline V gene, CDR1 is MNHEY and CDR2 is SMNVEV (reference sequence). The CDR3 coding sequence is TGTGCCAGCAGCCATCTTGAGACCCAGTACTTC. Translated: CASSHLETQYF.

This chain links TRBV10-1 with TRBJ2-2; 7 nucleotides match TRBD1. With 10 bases clipped from V and 5 bases from J, the junction kept 7 bases outside the gene matches. This CDR3 is built from 13 residues. The germline CDR1 and CDR2 sequences are WNHNN and SYGVQD (reference sequence). CDR3 coding DNA: TGCGCCACCCAGGGGGAACTAACCGGGGAGCTGTTTTTT. This gives the protein CATQGELTGELFF.

This clone showed up just a few times. DNA for the CDR3: TGTGCCAGCAGTGAATATGGGGGACCCAATGGCTACACCTTC. Its translation is CASSEYGGPNGYTF. The chain recombines TRBV2 with TRBJ1-2, with D possibly TRBD1 on 5 matching bases. V was clipped by 2 bases and J by 6 bases, with 13 bases between them. The germline gives CDR1 SNHLY, CDR2 FYNNEI. CDR3 length equals 14 residues.

The V gene is TRBV18, the J gene TRBJ2-1; possibly TRBD2 for D (7 bases). Deletions cut 3 bases from V and 10 bases from J, with 19 bases between. CDR3 length equals 15 residues. Germline V gene data show CDR1 as KGHSH and CDR2 as LQKENI. For the CDR3, the DNA is TGTGCCAGCTCACCGGGGCGGGGGCCCTCGGGGGAGCAGTTCTTC. Protein sequence: CASSPGRGPSGEQFF.

This chain uses TRBV29-1 with TRBJ2-5, with 8 nucleotides matching TRBD1. In germline, CDR1 is SQVTM, CDR2 ANQGSEA. This CDR3 comprises 13 residues. The ends lost 7 bases at V and 5 bases at J; junction bases unmatched: 9. CDR3 coding DNA: TGCAGCGCCTCAGGGGGCGCATGGGAGACCCAGTACTTC. Its translation is CSASGGAWETQYF.